The 8 T cell receptor beta chains presented below share a single source sample, sequenced in a study of Graves' ophthalmopathy and Graves' hyperthyroidism. The TCR beta CDR3 regions underwent amplification from RNA transcripts. HTBI-primed RT-PCR formed the first round, and a multiplex PCR formed the second. Each CDR3 protein gets one entry after TCRdb re-called the multiplex PCR reads with MiXCR. The table includes over a million distinct CDR3 sequences, 35% to 40% detected once. Sequencing used peripheral blood or thyroid tissue (not recorded which). The source is an adult man with Graves' hyperthyroidism.

This clonotype occurred once. The chain is built from TRBV15 and TRBJ2-7; 8 nucleotides line up with TRBD1. CDR3 length: 14 amino acids. The germline gives CDR1 LNHNV, CDR2 YYDKDF (reference sequence). V dropped 2 bases and J dropped 6; count of bases not matched to a gene: 6. The CDR3 loop is CATSRPGQESEQYF. In DNA, the CDR3 is TGTGCCACCAGCAGACCGGGACAGGAGAGCGAGCAGTACTTC.

For this clonotype: This CDR3 fails to terminate in the conserved phenylalanine or tryptophan, so it likely reflects a read error. The DNA is left out, because the CDR3 cannot be placed on it with certainty; the CDR3 is given as TCRdb lists it. The V gene is TRBV7-9, the J gene TRBJ2-7; the table's D gene call, TRBD2, was not cross checked with the DNA. Germline CDR1 is SEHNR and CDR2 is FQNEAQ (reference sequence). The CDR3 adds up to 9 amino acids, both ends counted. The CDR3 here is CASSQRGTS.

The rearrangement joins TRBV6-5 to TRBJ1-5; D not resolved. Per germline, CDR1 MNHEY and CDR2 SVGAGI. The CDR3 spans 13 residues. Trimming pared 2 bases from V and 3 bases from J, leaving 5 bases between. CDR3 bases: TGTGCCAGCAGTTACGAGCACAATCAGCCCCAGCATTTT. This codes for CASSYEHNQPQHF.

The table lists this clonotype with a few counts. This sequence joins TRBV29-1 and TRBJ1-1; D not certain. Trimming pared 7 bases from V and 10 bases from J, leaving 13 bases between. The CDR3 contains 10 residues. Germline V lookup: CDR1 SQVTM, CDR2 ANQGSEA. CDR3 protein: CSGIEGRAFF. CDR3 sequence (DNA): TGCAGCGGCATTGAAGGGCGAGCTTTCTTT.

This clonotype was seen many times. The genes are TRBV10-3 and TRBJ2-2; D unresolved. Germline CDR1 is ENHRY and CDR2 is SYGVKD. Trimming took 3 bases from V and 2 from J, leaving 10 bases between them. This CDR3 has 15 residues. CDR3 sequence reads: CAISDFQNNTGELFF. Here the CDR3 DNA reads TGTGCCATCAGTGATTTTCAGAATAACACCGGGGAGCTGTTTTTT.

This clonotype was seen repeatedly, ten times or more. The rearrangement links TRBV29-1 to TRBJ2-7; D perhaps matches TRBD1 (5 bases). Germline lookup yields CDR1 SQVTM and CDR2 ANQGSEA. This CDR3 contains 12 residues. Trimming took off 6 bases at V and 4 bases at J, with 13 bases between the two ends. CDR3 DNA sequence: TGCAGCGTCCGGACACGCTGGTACGAGCAGTACTTC. Protein: CSVRTRWYEQYF.

This clonotype was picked up many times. The genes are TRBV10-3 and TRBJ1-2; 7 bases agree with TRBD1. The CDR3 has 12 residues. Germline V lookup: CDR1 ENHRY, CDR2 SYGVKD. Germline trimming cut 8 bases from V and 4 bases from J; bases unmatched to any gene: 4. The DNA of the CDR3 is TGTGCCATCGCCCGGGACAGCTATGGCTACACCTTC. Its protein product is CAIARDSYGYTF.

The rearrangement links TRBV10-2 to TRBJ1-1; D gene ambiguous. Germline-derived CDR1 and CDR2 are WSHSY and SAAADI. The CDR3 contains 15 residues. V lost 3 bases to trimming and J lost 3 bases, with 14 bases between them. The CDR3 nucleotides read TGCGCCAGCAGTGATAGTAAGACCTGGGACACTGAAGCTTTCTTT. The encoded protein is CASSDSKTWDTEAFF.